Following are 30 T cell receptor beta chains from one sample sequenced in a study of identifying expanded T cells in peripheral blood. Using immunoSEQ multiplex PCR, the repertoire was profiled, and TCRdb retains in-frame clones only, with some absent. In the table there are 50,000 to 65,000 clones, roughly nine tenths of which are singletons. The sample consisted of blood. The receptors here all came from a person aged 18 to 75 in good health.

The chain has TRBV19 and TRBJ1-1, with no clear D. The length of the CDR3 is 12 residues. V lost 6 bases to trimming and J lost 1 base, with 6 bases between them. CDR1 and CDR2 (germline): LNHDA, SQIVND (reference sequence). CDR3 nucleotide sequence: TGTGCCAGTAGAGTAGCGAACACTGAAGCTTTCTTT. Its translation: CASRVANTEAFF.

This chain joins TRBV5-1 and TRBJ2-2; tentatively, D is TRBD1 (5 bases). The CDR3 totals 16 residues. The V gene's germline CDR1 is SGHRS and CDR2 YFSETQ. Between the trimmed V and J ends, which lost 6 bases and 1 base, there was a span of 16 bases. Written as DNA, the CDR3 is TGCGCCAGCACCATAAATCAGGGCTGGAACACCGGGGAGCTGTTTTTT. It yields the protein CASTINQGWNTGELFF.

J is TRBJ1-1 and V is TRBV28; 7 nucleotides match TRBD1. Trimming took 6 bases from V and 1 from J; bases not matched to a gene: 5. In germline, CDR1 is MDHEN, CDR2 SYDVKM. This CDR3 has 14 residues. The CDR3: CASSLTGQNTEAFF. The DNA of the CDR3 is TGTGCCAGCAGCTTGACAGGGCAGAACACTGAAGCTTTCTTT.

V usage is TRBV19 and J usage is TRBJ1-2, with D unresolved. CDR1 is LNHDA, CDR2 SQIVND, per germline (reference sequence). V lost 4 bases to trimming and J lost 2 bases, with 5 bases between them. The CDR3 loop spans 12 amino acids. CDR3 region: CASSTSNYGYTF. The CDR3, as DNA: TGTGCCAGTAGTACCTCAAACTATGGCTACACCTTC.

This chain uses TRBV10-3 with TRBJ2-1, with TRBD2 matching 12 bases. Germline V gene lookup returns CDR1 ENHRY and CDR2 SYGVKD. Trimming at V came to 1 base and at J to 8 bases, leaving 3 bases not matched to a gene. The CDR3 loop spans 15 amino acids. The CDR3 nucleotides read TGTGCCATCAGTGAGTTCACTAGCGGGGGGTATGAGCAGTTCTTC. Amino acid sequence: CAISEFTSGGYEQFF.

The sample holds one count of this clone. The chain joins TRBV18 to TRBJ1-3; no clear D gene. The CDR3 runs 13 residues. V was cut by 4 bases and J by 2 bases, with 6 bases left in between. The V gene's germline CDR1 is KGHSH and CDR2 LQKENI. CDR3 residues: CASSQGTGNTIYF. Here the CDR3 DNA reads TGTGCCAGCTCACAGGGAACTGGAAACACCATATATTTT.

V gene TRBV18 combines with J gene TRBJ2-1; TRBD2 agrees at 10 bases. Trimming at V came to 3 bases and at J to 3 bases, leaving 8 bases not matched to a gene. The CDR3 is 17 amino acids. The germline CDR1 and CDR2 sequences are KGHSH and LQKENI. Here the CDR3 DNA reads TGTGCCAGCTCACCCCCAGCTAGCGGGGGCCTCTACAATGAGCAGTTCTTC. It yields the protein CASSPPASGGLYNEQFF.

This chain links TRBV19 with TRBJ2-7; 8 bases map to TRBD2. The CDR3 has 15 residues. Germline V gene lookup returns CDR1 LNHDA and CDR2 SQIVND (reference sequence). V lost 1 base and J lost 3; bases outside the gene matches: 5. CDR3 in amino acids: CASSIGVAGIYEQYF. CDR3 DNA: TGTGCCAGTAGTATAGGAGTAGCGGGAATCTACGAGCAGTACTTC.

The rearrangement uses TRBV4-1 and TRBJ2-7; D tentatively fits TRBD1 or TRBD2 (5 bases each). The germline V and J ends were trimmed by 2 bases and 7 bases, with 15 bases remaining between them. Germline CDR1 reads MGHRA; CDR2 reads YSYEKL. The length of the CDR3 is 14 residues. This chain's CDR3 is CASSQPGRFTEQYF. CDR3 bases: TGCGCCAGCAGCCAACCGGGACGCTTTACGGAGCAGTACTTC.

The count of this clone is one. The chain combines TRBV6-5 with TRBJ2-3; TRBD2 matches 9 bases. The J segment lost 3 bases and the V segment lost 7 bases, leaving 8 bases of the junction unmatched. This CDR3 has 15 residues. The germline V gene encodes CDR1 MNHEY and CDR2 SVGAGI. CDR3 protein: CASNPRGGGTDTQYF. As DNA, the CDR3 is TGTGCCAGCAATCCGCGGGGGGGCGGGACAGATACGCAGTATTTT.

This chain links TRBV5-6 with TRBJ1-3; D uncertain. Trimming shortened V by 3 bases and J by 0 bases, and 7 bases separated the two germline ends. CDR1 is SGHDT and CDR2 is YYEEEE in the germline V gene. The CDR3 totals 14 residues. The CDR3 DNA reads TGTGCCAGCAGCTCTTATTTCTCTGGAAACACCATATATTTT. Encoded protein: CASSSYFSGNTIYF.

The V call is TRBV5-1, the J call TRBJ2-5; D possibly matches TRBD1 or TRBD2 (5 bases each). Looked up from germline, CDR1 is SGHRS and CDR2 is YFSETQ. Trimming shortened V by 4 bases and J by 1 base, and 14 bases separated the two germline ends. The CDR3 runs to 15 residues. This chain's CDR3 is CASSPTALAQETQYF. CDR3 in DNA: TGCGCCAGCAGCCCGACAGCCCTAGCCCAAGAGACCCAGTACTTC.

This clone has a handful of counts. The rearrangement joins TRBV10-3 to TRBJ1-2; a weak D match, TRBD1 (5 bases). The CDR3 runs 14 residues. V was shortened by 6 bases and J by 4 bases, with 15 bases between the two germline ends. CDR1 and CDR2 from the germline V gene are ENHRY and SYGVKD. CDR3 in amino acids: CAISPQVGAYGYTF. The DNA for the CDR3 is TGTGCCATCAGCCCCCAGGTCGGGGCCTATGGCTACACCTTC.

This chain uses TRBV20-1 with TRBJ1-2; D is unresolved. The CDR3 extends over 11 amino acids. CDR1 is DFQATT and CDR2 is SNEGSKA in the germline V gene (reference sequence). Trimming pared 0 bases from V and 5 bases from J, leaving 4 bases between. CDR3 nucleotides: TGCAGTGCTAGAGAGGGGTATGGCTACACCTTC. Amino acid sequence: CSAREGYGYTF.

The chain carries TRBV7-7 and TRBJ2-1; 8 bases match TRBD2. The V segment lost 5 bases and the J segment 9 bases; nucleotides outside the gene matches: 6. There are 13 residues in the CDR3. Per germline, CDR1 SSHAT and CDR2 FNYEAQ (reference sequence). The CDR3 reads CASSPGTSGEQFF. The CDR3 bases are TGTGCCAGCAGCCCAGGGACTAGTGGTGAGCAGTTCTTC.

The chain links TRBV2 to TRBJ1-3; the D gene is possibly TRBD1 (6 bases). CDR1 and CDR2 from the germline V gene are SNHLY and FYNNEI. The CDR3 contains 14 residues. The V end lost 6 bases, the J end lost 1 base, and 10 bases lay between the germline ends. CDR3 DNA: TGTGCCAGCAGGCAGGGGTCGTCTGGAAACACCATATATTTT. Its protein is CASRQGSSGNTIYF.

This clone qualifies as medium-sized. V is TRBV4-3 and J is TRBJ1-6, with D tentatively TRBD1 (6 bases). The germline V gene has CDR1 LGHNA and CDR2 YSLEER. V lost 1 base, J lost 6 bases, and 10 bases lay in between. CDR3 size: 15 residues. The CDR3 here is CASSQVRGGNSPLHF. The CDR3 nucleotides are TGCGCCAGCAGCCAAGTTCGAGGGGGTAATTCACCCCTCCACTTT.

In DNA, the CDR3 is TGTGCCAGTAGTGTCACCGGGACAGCTGAGTACGAGCAGTACTTC. Its protein is CASSVTGTAEYEQYF. V gene TRBV19 combines with J gene TRBJ2-7, with 7 bases aligning to TRBD1. The CDR3 loop spans 15 amino acids. Looked up from germline, CDR1 is LNHDA and CDR2 is SQIVND (reference sequence). The junction had 11 bases not matched to a gene; V was cut back by 5 bases and J by 4 bases.

This chain links TRBV18 with TRBJ2-7; TRBD2 aligns across 9 bases. Germline CDR1 reads KGHSH; CDR2 reads LQKENI. This CDR3 has 14 amino acids. V shed 4 bases, J shed 3 bases, and the junction held 4 bases outside the gene matches. The CDR3 DNA sequence: TGTGCCAGCTCACAAGGCGGGGGGGGCTACGAGCAGTACTTC. Residues: CASSQGGGGYEQYF. The complete variable domain, with remaining parts taken from reference TRBV18 and TRBJ2-7, reads NAGVMQNPRHLVRRRGQEARLRCSPMKGHSHVYWYRQLPEEGLKFMVYLQKENIIDESGMPKERFSAEFPKEGPSILRIQQVVRGDSAAYFCASSQGGGGYEQYFGPGTRLTVT.

The gene calls are TRBV6-6 and TRBJ1-1, with TRBD1 matching 9 bases. The length of the CDR3 is 12 residues. With V trimmed by 6 bases and J by 8 bases, 4 bases remained unmatched. Germline loops: CDR1 MNHNY, CDR2 SVGAGI (reference sequence). The CDR3 here is CASRGQGAEAFF. The CDR3 nucleotides read TGTGCCAGCAGGGGACAGGGCGCAGAAGCTTTCTTT.

This chain links TRBV9 with TRBJ2-1; D is perhaps TRBD1 (6 bases). V dropped 7 bases and J dropped 6 bases, with 14 bases sitting between them. The CDR3 length is 13 residues. CDR1 is SGDLS, CDR2 YYNGEE, per germline. This chain's CDR3 is CASARGSSNEQFF. The CDR3 bases are TGTGCCAGCGCAAGGGGGAGTTCCAATGAGCAGTTCTTC.

The gene calls are TRBV5-1 and TRBJ2-1; 10 bases are a match to TRBD2. Per the germline V gene, CDR1 is SGHRS and CDR2 is YFSETQ. The CDR3 spans 16 residues. J gave up 1 base and V 3 bases, and 4 bases lay outside the gene matches. The CDR3 DNA reads as TGCGCCAGCAGCTCGACTAGCGGGTATTCCTACAATGAGCAGTTCTTC. Its translation is CASSSTSGYSYNEQFF.

This rearrangement joins TRBV7-3 to TRBJ2-7; 7 bases fit TRBD2. After removal of 2 bases from V and 4 bases from J, the junction contained 8 bases not matched to a gene. Germline CDR1 reads SGHTA; CDR2 reads FQGTGA. This CDR3 has 15 residues. CDR3 bases: TGTGCCAGCAGCTTAGAGGGAGGGCCCCGGTACGAGCAGTACTTC. Its protein is CASSLEGGPRYEQYF.

The chain combines TRBV4-3 with TRBJ2-7, with 8 nucleotides matching TRBD1. This CDR3 region has 17 residues. Unmatched junction bases numbered 9, after V lost 0 bases and J lost 2 bases. CDR1 is LGHNA and CDR2 is YSLEER in the germline V gene. CDR3 in amino acids: CASSQEGPETGAYEQYF. In nucleotides, the CDR3 is TGCGCCAGCAGCCAAGAAGGGCCCGAGACAGGGGCCTACGAGCAGTACTTC.

This chain joins TRBV7-6 and TRBJ2-2, with D maybe TRBD2 (7 bases). V was shortened by 0 bases and J by 0 bases, with 14 bases between the two germline ends. This CDR3 comprises 18 residues. Germline V gene sequence: CDR1 SGHVS, CDR2 FNYEAQ. CDR3 loop: CASSLAAGALPNTGELFF. CDR3 DNA: TGTGCCAGCAGCTTAGCGGCGGGGGCGCTTCCGAACACCGGGGAGCTGTTTTTT.

The J gene is TRBJ1-5, the V gene TRBV7-8, with 11 bases aligning to TRBD1. Germline CDR1 and CDR2: SGHVS and FQNEAQ. The CDR3 runs to 14 residues. The ends lost 3 bases at V and 5 bases at J; junction bases unmatched: 0. CDR3 in DNA: TGTGCCAGCAGCTTGGGACAGGGGGATCAGCCCCAGCATTTT. As protein: CASSLGQGDQPQHF.

The chain employs TRBV9 and TRBJ2-1; possibly TRBD1 or TRBD2 for D (6 bases each). Trimming took 3 bases from V and 14 from J, leaving 18 bases between them. The CDR3 spans 13 residues. Germline V gene sequence: CDR1 SGDLS, CDR2 YYNGEE. For the CDR3, the DNA is TGTGCCAGCAGCGACGGTCGGGGGCGCGATAAGTTCTTC. The encoded protein is CASSDGRGRDKFF. The whole variable domain, remainder taken from reference TRBV9 and TRBJ2-1, is DSGVTQTPKHLITATGQRVTLRCSPRSGDLSVYWYQQSLDQGLQFLIQYYNGEERAKGNILERFSAQQFPDLHSELNLSSLELGDSALYFCASSDGRGRDKFFGPGTRLTVL.

This chain links TRBV6-5 with TRBJ1-1, with D perhaps TRBD1 (6 bases). The CDR3 is 15 residues long. Trimming pared 0 bases from V and 3 bases from J, leaving 11 bases between. Germline V lookup: CDR1 MNHEY, CDR2 SVGAGI. The DNA for the CDR3 is TGTGCCAGCAGTTACTCCGGCAGGGGTGACACTGAAGCTTTCTTT. Translating gives CASSYSGRGDTEAFF.

V gene TRBV2 combines with J gene TRBJ2-3; D is uncertain. The length of the CDR3 is 12 residues. Looked up from germline, CDR1 is SNHLY and CDR2 is FYNNEI. The ends were cut back, 3 bases at V and 5 bases at J, with 6 bases in the middle. The CDR3 sequence is CASSELGDTQYF. The CDR3 nucleotides read TGTGCCAGCAGTGAGCTGGGAGATACGCAGTATTTT.

The V gene is TRBV9, the J gene TRBJ1-1, with TRBD1 matching 12 bases. Germline CDR1 SGDLS, CDR2 YYNGEE. J gave up 6 bases and V 3 bases, and 6 bases lay outside the gene matches. This CDR3 is built from 15 residues. CDR3 in amino acids: CASSGGTGGAPEAFF. The CDR3 nucleotides read TGTGCCAGCAGCGGAGGGACAGGGGGCGCCCCTGAAGCTTTCTTT.